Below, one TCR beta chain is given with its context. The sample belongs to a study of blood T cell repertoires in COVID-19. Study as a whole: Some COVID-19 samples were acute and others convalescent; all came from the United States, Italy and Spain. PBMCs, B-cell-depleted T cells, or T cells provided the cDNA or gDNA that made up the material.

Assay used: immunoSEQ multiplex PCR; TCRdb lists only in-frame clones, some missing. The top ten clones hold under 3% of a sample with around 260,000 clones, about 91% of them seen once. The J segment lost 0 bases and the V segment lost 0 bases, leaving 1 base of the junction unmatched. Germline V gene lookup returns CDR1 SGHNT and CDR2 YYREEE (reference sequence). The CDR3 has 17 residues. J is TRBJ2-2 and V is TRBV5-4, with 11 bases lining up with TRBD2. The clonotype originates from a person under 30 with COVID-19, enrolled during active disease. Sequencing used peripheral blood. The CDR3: CASSLGLAGTNTGELFF. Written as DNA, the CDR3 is TGTGCCAGCAGCTTGGGACTAGCGGGAACGAACACCGGGGAGCTGTTTTTT. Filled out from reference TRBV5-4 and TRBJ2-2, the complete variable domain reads ETGVTQSPTHLIKTRGQQVTLRCSSQSGHNTVSWYQQALGQGPQFIFQYYREEENGRGNFPPRFSGLQFPNYSSELNVNALELDDSALYLCASSLGLAGTNTGELFFGEGSRLTVL.